The 23 T cell receptor beta chains below all came from one sample that was sequenced in a study of CD8+CD57+ T cells in acquired aplastic anemia. Genomic DNA served as template for TCR beta VDJ and CDR3 profiling. TCRdb re-derived calls from the reads in MiXCR, one entry per CDR3 protein. The sample carries 100,000 to 150,000 distinct CDR3 sequences, 48% recorded once. The sequenced sample consisted of sorted CD4+, CD8+, or CD8+CD57+ T cells (not recorded which) from PBMCs. These receptor sequences come from a human donor in good health, serving as a control.

As regards this clonotype: A junction end diverges from the germline sequence, so it may reflect a read error. This sequence joins TRBV10-3 and TRBJ2-7; TRBD1 might be the D (6 bases). The CDR3 consists of 13 residues. Germline CDR1 and CDR2: ENHRY and SYGVKD. The CDR3 region has the DNA TGTGCCAGCAGTCCCCGACAGGACTACGAGCAGTACTTC. Its translation is CASSPRQDYEQYF.

At least ten counts were recorded for this clonotype. V is TRBV7-8 and J is TRBJ1-2; D gene ambiguous. V gave up 5 bases and J gave up 5 bases, with 12 bases separating them. The CDR3 loop spans 13 amino acids. The V gene's germline CDR1 is SGHVS and CDR2 FQNEAQ. The CDR3 loop reads CASSREQLYGYTF. The CDR3, as DNA: TGTGCCAGCAGCCGCGAGCAACTATATGGCTACACCTTC.

This clonotype has a count of ten or more. V gene TRBV2 combines with J gene TRBJ2-1; a weak D match, TRBD1 (5 bases). CDR1 and CDR2 (germline): SNHLY, FYNNEI. The CDR3 contains 15 residues. The ends were cut back, 6 bases at V and 1 base at J, with 13 bases in the middle. CDR3 sequence (DNA): TGTGCCAGCAGCTCCATCAGGGTGTCCTACAATGAGCAGTTCTTC. This codes for CASSSIRVSYNEQFF.

The rearrangement joins TRBV10-2 to TRBJ2-7; 9 bases match TRBD1. Unmatched junction bases numbered 5, after V lost 2 bases and J lost 3 bases. There are 15 residues in the CDR3. Per germline, CDR1 WSHSY and CDR2 SAAADI. CDR3 sequence (DNA): TGCGCCAGCAGTGAGCCCGGGACAGGGAACTACGAGCAGTACTTC. This sequence encodes CASSEPGTGNYEQYF.

This clonotype has a single count. V gene TRBV7-8 combines with J gene TRBJ2-7; D call uncertain. V lost 2 bases and J lost 0, with 11 bases in between. This CDR3 comprises 15 residues. Germline V gives CDR1 SGHVS, CDR2 FQNEAQ. The CDR3 bases are TGTGCCAGCAGCTTAAGTCAGCCGAGCTCCTACGAGCAGTACTTC. It is translated as CASSLSQPSSYEQYF.

This clonotype was observed at least ten times. This chain links TRBV7-7 with TRBJ2-2; no reliable D call. This CDR3 region has 13 residues. Trimming left V 5 bases short and J 6 bases short, with 10 bases between. Germline V gene sequence: CDR1 SSHAT, CDR2 FNYEAQ (reference sequence). The CDR3 DNA reads TGTGCCAGCAGCCTATCGTCCTCCGGGGAGCTGTTTTTT. Protein sequence: CASSLSSSGELFF.

This clonotype was observed many times. The rearrangement links TRBV6-1 to TRBJ1-1, with 7 bases fitting TRBD1. The trim removed 8 bases at V and 8 bases at J, leaving 17 bases unmatched. CDR1 is MNHNS, CDR2 SASEGT, per germline. The CDR3 is 15 amino acids. CDR3 sequence (DNA): TGTGCCAGCCAGAGGGTGTCGAGACAGGGAACCGAAGCTTTCTTT. Amino acids: CASQRVSRQGTEAFF.

The chain carries TRBV10-3 and TRBJ1-2, with a possible D match to TRBD1 (5 bases). V shed 6 bases and J shed 7 bases, with 18 bases lying between them. Germline-derived CDR1 and CDR2 are ENHRY and SYGVKD. The CDR3 runs to 14 residues. The CDR3 loop reads CAISLPGQHGGYTF. The CDR3 DNA follows: TGTGCCATCAGCTTGCCGGGGCAGCACGGTGGCTACACCTTC.

About this clonotype: A junction boundary mismatches the germline segment, possibly from a read error. The genes are TRBV10-2 and TRBJ2-1; D is possibly TRBD1 (7 bases). CDR1 is WSHSY, CDR2 SAAADI, per germline. The CDR3 has 13 residues. CDR3: CAIRGTAYNEQFF. The CDR3 DNA follows: TGTGCCATCCGCGGGACAGCATATAATGAGCAGTTCTTC.

This sequence joins TRBV7-6 and TRBJ1-5; the D is unclear. The CDR3 extends over 12 amino acids. Germline CDR1 SGHVS, CDR2 FNYEAQ. The V gene lost 4 bases and the J gene lost 4 bases, with 5 bases spanning the gap. CDR3 amino acids: CASSYDNQPQHF. The CDR3 DNA is TGTGCCAGCAGCTACGATAATCAGCCCCAGCATTTT.

This chain uses TRBV10-3 with TRBJ2-7; 8 positions agree with TRBD2. The CDR3 has 13 residues. V gave up 2 bases and J gave up 3 bases; unmatched junction bases: 0. Germline loops: CDR1 ENHRY, CDR2 SYGVKD. In DNA form, the CDR3 reads TGTGCCATCAGTGAGCTAGCGGGCTACGAGCAGTACTTC. This encodes CAISELAGYEQYF.

The chain carries TRBV25-1 and TRBJ2-7; 12 bases map to TRBD2. V was clipped by 6 bases and J by 4 bases; unmatched bases: 7. Looked up from germline, CDR1 is MGHDK and CDR2 is SYGVNS. The CDR3 is 15 residues long. CDR3 protein: CASSRPLAGGYEQYF. For the CDR3, the DNA is TGTGCCAGCAGCCGACCACTAGCGGGGGGTTACGAGCAGTACTTC.

This clonotype was seen ten or more times. This rearrangement joins TRBV6-6 to TRBJ1-1; D gene ambiguous. Germline CDR1 reads MNHNY; CDR2 reads SVGAGI (reference sequence). V was cut by 9 bases and J by 6 bases, with 5 bases left in between. The CDR3 covers 9 residues. The CDR3 DNA follows: TGTGCCAGTCGGCCTGAAGCTTTCTTT. Translated, it gives CASRPEAFF.

Comments on this clonotype: The junction and the germline gene differ at one end; a read error may be behind it. CDR3 region: CACLDRGYGANVLAF. The CDR3 bases are TGTGCCTGCCTGGACAGGGGATATGGGGCCAACGTCCTGGCTTTC. V is TRBV19 and J is TRBJ2-6; the match to TRBD1 covers 9 bases. The CDR3 covers 15 residues. Germline loops: CDR1 LNHDA, CDR2 SQIVND (reference sequence).

The chain is built from TRBV7-2 and TRBJ2-5, with D possibly being TRBD2 (6 bases). Germline V lookup: CDR1 SGHTA, CDR2 FQGNSA. Deletions cut 6 bases from V and 5 bases from J, with 19 bases between. This CDR3 is built from 15 residues. The CDR3 sequence is CASSSGEVLGETQYF. Here the CDR3 DNA reads TGTGCCAGCAGTTCCGGGGAGGTGTTGGGGGAGACCCAGTACTTC.

The chain employs TRBV19 and TRBJ1-1; D remains ambiguous. There are 13 residues in the CDR3. V lost 7 bases to trimming and J lost 0 bases, with 9 bases between them. Germline V gene lookup returns CDR1 LNHDA and CDR2 SQIVND (reference sequence). CDR3 sequence reads: CASIAEMNTEAFF. CDR3 sequence (DNA): TGTGCCAGTATCGCTGAGATGAACACTGAAGCTTTCTTT.

This clonotype has ten or more counts. V usage is TRBV7-2 and J usage is TRBJ1-3, with 8 bases fitting TRBD1. Per the germline V gene, CDR1 is SGHTA and CDR2 is FQGNSA. Trimming removed 0 bases from V and 3 bases from J; junction bases left unmatched: 7. The CDR3 sequence is 17 residues long. CDR3 DNA sequence: TGTGCCAGCAGCTTAGCAGCGGCAGGGGGCGGTGGAAACACCATATATTTT. Encoded protein: CASSLAAAGGGGNTIYF.

The chain joins TRBV5-1 to TRBJ2-7, with D possibly TRBD1 on 6 matching bases. Germline V CDR1 and CDR2: SGHRS, YFSETQ. Between the trimmed V and J ends, which lost 4 bases and 1 base, there was a span of 15 bases. This CDR3 spans 15 amino acids. In DNA form, the CDR3 reads TGCGCCAGCAGCCCTGACGCGGACAGTTCCTACGAGCAGTACTTC. Its protein product is CASSPDADSSYEQYF.

This clonotype was observed many times. The gene calls are TRBV5-8 and TRBJ2-5; tentatively, D is TRBD1 (6 bases). The CDR3 has 16 amino acids. Deletions cut 0 bases from V and 2 bases from J, with 14 bases between. From germline, CDR1 is SGHTS and CDR2 YDEGEE. CDR3 coding DNA: TGTGCCAGCAGCTTGGCGCCAGGGGTGGTTCAAGAGACCCAGTACTTC. Translating gives CASSLAPGVVQETQYF.

CDR3 sequence reads: CASSLRVTYEQYF. CDR3 in DNA: TGTGCCAGCAGTTTGCGGGTCACCTACGAGCAGTACTTC. The gene calls are TRBV27 and TRBJ2-7, with a tentative D call TRBD2 (5 bases). The CDR3 extends over 13 amino acids. The V gene lost 3 bases and the J gene lost 2 bases, with 8 bases spanning the gap. CDR1 is MNHEY and CDR2 is SMNVEV in the germline V gene (reference sequence).

The CDR3 protein is CSVEGSEWETQYF. CDR3 DNA: TGCAGCGTTGAAGGGAGCGAGTGGGAGACCCAGTACTTC. The chain has TRBV29-1 and TRBJ2-5; D is unresolved. Between the trimmed V and J ends, which lost 1 base and 5 bases, there was a span of 11 bases. The CDR3 spans 13 residues. Per germline, CDR1 SQVTM and CDR2 ANQGSEA.

This clonotype came up a few times. V gene TRBV29-1 combines with J gene TRBJ1-1, with D maybe TRBD1 (6 bases). The CDR3 runs to 13 residues. V lost 4 bases and J lost 1, with 10 bases in between. CDR1 and CDR2 from the germline V gene are SQVTM and ANQGSEA. The CDR3 DNA sequence: TGCAGCGTTGGTGTGACAGGGAACACTGAAGCTTTCTTT. It specifies CSVGVTGNTEAFF.

At least ten counts were recorded for this clonotype. This sequence joins TRBV6-1 and TRBJ2-7; TRBD1 matches at 9 bases. The CDR3 has 16 residues. Germline-derived CDR1 and CDR2 are MNHNS and SASEGT. V trimming: 6 bases; J trimming: 2 bases; junction bases outside the gene matches: 11. The chain's CDR3 is CASSPQIQGAPYEQYF. CDR3 nucleotides: TGTGCCAGCAGCCCACAGATACAGGGGGCTCCCTACGAGCAGTACTTC.